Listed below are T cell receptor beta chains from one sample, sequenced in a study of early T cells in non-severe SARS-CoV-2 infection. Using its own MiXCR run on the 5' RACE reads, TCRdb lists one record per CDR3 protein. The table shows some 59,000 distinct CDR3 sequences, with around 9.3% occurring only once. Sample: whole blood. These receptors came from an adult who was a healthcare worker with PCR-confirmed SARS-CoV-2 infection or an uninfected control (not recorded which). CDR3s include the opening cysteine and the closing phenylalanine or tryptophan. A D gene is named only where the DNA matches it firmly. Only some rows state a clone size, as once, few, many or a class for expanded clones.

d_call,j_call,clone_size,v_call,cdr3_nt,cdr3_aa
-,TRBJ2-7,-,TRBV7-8,TGTGCCAGCAGCTTAAAAAGGATTGCCCCACCCTACGAGCAGTACTTC,CASSLKRIAPPYEQYF
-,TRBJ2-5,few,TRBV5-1,TGCGCCAGCAGCACGGGAATCCAAGAGACCCAGTACTTC,CASSTGIQETQYF
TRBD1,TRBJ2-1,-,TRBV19,TGTGCCAGTAGTTCACCCCGGCGGGACAGGACATACAATGAGCAGTTCTTC,CASSSPRRDRTYNEQFF
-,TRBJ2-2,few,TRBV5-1,TGCGCCAGCAGCTTACAGGGAGATCGGAACACCGGGGAGCTGTTTTTT,CASSLQGDRNTGELFF
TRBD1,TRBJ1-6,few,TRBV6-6,TGTGCCAGCAGTTCCGGACAGGCAAGCTCCTATAATTCACCCCTCCACTTT,CASSSGQASSYNSPLHF
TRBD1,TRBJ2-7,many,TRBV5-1,TGCGCCAGCAGCCGAGACAGGGCTCGGGACGAGCAGTACTTC,CASSRDRARDEQYF
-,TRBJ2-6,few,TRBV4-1,TGCGCCAGCAGCCAACTAGGGGTTGGGGCCAACGTCCTGACTTTC,CASSQLGVGANVLTF
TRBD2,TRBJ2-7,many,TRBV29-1,TGCAGCGTTGGCCCAAGGGAGGGATTCTCCGAGCAGTACTTC,CSVGPREGFSEQYF
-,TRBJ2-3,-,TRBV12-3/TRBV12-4,TGTGCCAGCAGCCAACGAGGGGGGGGCACAGATACGCAGTATTTT,CASSQRGGGTDTQYF
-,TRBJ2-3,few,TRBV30,TGTGCCTGGAGTCCCCCCATGGGCAGGGAAAGGTGGGGCAGGGCCACAGATACGCAGTATTTT,CAWSPPMGRERWGRATDTQYF
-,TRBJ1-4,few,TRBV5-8,TGTGCCAGCAGCTTGGCCAACCGGGAGCGAGGAAAACTGTTTTTT,CASSLANRERGKLFF
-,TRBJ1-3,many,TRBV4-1,TGCGCCAGCAGCCAAGACAGGGGCTCTGGAAACACCATATATTTT,CASSQDRGSGNTIYF
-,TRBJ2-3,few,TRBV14,TGTGCCAGCAGCCAATGGGATACGCAGTATTTT,CASSQWDTQYF
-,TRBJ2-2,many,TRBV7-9,TGTGCCAGCACCCTAGACAGACGAGGGACCGGGGAGCTGTTTTTT,CASTLDRRGTGELFF
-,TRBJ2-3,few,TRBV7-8,TGTGCCAGCAGCTTAGGCGCGGATACGCAGTATTTT,CASSLGADTQYF
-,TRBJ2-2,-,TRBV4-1,TGCGCCAGCAGCCCCGCCCCAGGGGAGAATGATGCCGGGGAGCTGTTTTTT,CASSPAPGENDAGELFF
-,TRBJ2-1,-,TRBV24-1,TGTGCCACCAGTGATGCCAGGAGGGGTGAGCAGTTCTTC,CATSDARRGEQFF
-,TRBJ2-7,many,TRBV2,TGTGCCAGCAGTGACGGTGGGGGGCGGTACGAGCAGTACTTC,CASSDGGGRYEQYF
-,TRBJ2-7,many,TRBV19,TGTGCCAGTAGTACAGGACAGTCCTACGAGCAGTACTTC,CASSTGQSYEQYF
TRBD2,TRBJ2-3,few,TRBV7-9,TGTGCCAGCAGACCCCCCAGACTAGCGGGGGAAGATACGCAGTATTTT,CASRPPRLAGEDTQYF
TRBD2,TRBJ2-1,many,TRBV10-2,TGCGCCAGCACCAGACCGGGGGGGGGCTCCTACAATGAGCAGTTCTTC,CASTRPGGGSYNEQFF
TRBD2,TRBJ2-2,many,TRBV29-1,TGCAGCGCAAGGACTAGCGGGGCCGGGGAGCTGTTTTTT,CSARTSGAGELFF
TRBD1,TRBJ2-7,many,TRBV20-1,TGCAGTGCGGAGAACAGGGGCTTCCGCAACGAGCAGTACTTC,CSAENRGFRNEQYF
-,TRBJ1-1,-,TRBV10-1,TGCGCCAGCAGCAACGAGGGAGGTATTGGGACTGAAGCTTTCTTT,CASSNEGGIGTEAFF
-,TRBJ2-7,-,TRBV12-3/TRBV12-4,TGTGCCAGCAGTCCGGGCGGAGTTCTGGGGCAGTACTTC,CASSPGGVLGQYF
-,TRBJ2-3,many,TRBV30,TGTGCCTGGAGTGTAACGGCGAGTAGCACAGATACGCAGTATTTT,CAWSVTASSTDTQYF
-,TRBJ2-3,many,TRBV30,TGTGCCTGGAGCCTAACCAACACAGATACGCAGTATTTT,CAWSLTNTDTQYF
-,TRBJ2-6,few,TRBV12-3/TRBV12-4,TGTGCCAGCAACTTGGGTGGGGCCAACGTCCTGACTTTC,CASNLGGANVLTF
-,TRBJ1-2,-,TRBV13,TGTGCCAGCAGCTTACAACAGGGAATGTATGGCTACACCTTC,CASSLQQGMYGYTF
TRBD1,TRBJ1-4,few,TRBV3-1,TGTGCCAGCAGCGCCTACGGACAGGGATCAAGTAATGAAAAACTGTTTTTT,CASSAYGQGSSNEKLFF
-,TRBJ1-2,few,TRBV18,TGTGCCAGCTCACCCGACAGGTCTGGGATGTTCTATGGCTACACCTTC,CASSPDRSGMFYGYTF
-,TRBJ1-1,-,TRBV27,TGTGCCAGCAGTTTATCGTCTGGGGACCTACTGAACACTGAAGCTTTCTTT,CASSLSSGDLLNTEAFF
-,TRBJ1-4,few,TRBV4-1,TGCGCCAGCAGCCTCTACGACATTGCAACTAATGAAAAACTGTTTTTT,CASSLYDIATNEKLFF